Described below is a single TCR beta chain sequence and its context. As yet, its antigen is unknown. Since no conserved phenylalanine or tryptophan closes the CDR3, a read error is the likely cause. Generated by immunoSEQ multiplex PCR, the TCRdb table keeps only in-frame clones and is missing some. Of some 99,000 clones listed, around 85% are singletons. This sample was included in a study of OX40 agonist ivuxolimab in advanced cancers. Across the whole study: Every patient in dose escalation had hepatocellular carcinoma, melanoma, renal cell or head and neck cancer. Study-wide findings and caveats: Clonal expansion by week 6 occurred in CD4+ and CD8+ blood T cells (at 0.1 to 3.0 mg/kg).

Source: CD4+ or CD8+ T cells sorted from blood, taken in a trial of the OX40 agonist ivuxolimab. The clonotype was recovered from an adult with an advanced solid tumor such as melanoma, head and neck, liver or kidney cancer.

Here the CDR3 reads CASSYEARTGSPLHL. CDR3 in DNA: TGTGCCAGCAGTTATGAGGCACGGACCGGTTCACCCCTCCACCTT. The V call is TRBV6-6, the J call TRBJ1-6; no definite D call. This CDR3 has 15 residues. CDR1 is MNHNY, CDR2 SVGAGI, per germline (reference sequence). The ends were cut back, 3 bases at V and 9 bases at J, with 15 bases in the middle.